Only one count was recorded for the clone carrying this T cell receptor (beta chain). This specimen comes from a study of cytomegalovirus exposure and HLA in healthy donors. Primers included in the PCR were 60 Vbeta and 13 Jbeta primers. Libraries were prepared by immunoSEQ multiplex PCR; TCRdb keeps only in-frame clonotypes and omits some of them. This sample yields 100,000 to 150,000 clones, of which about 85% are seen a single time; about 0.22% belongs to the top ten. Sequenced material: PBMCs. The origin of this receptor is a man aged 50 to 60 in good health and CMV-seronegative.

CDR3 bases: TGTGCCAGTAGTATCTGGGGGGACGAGCAGTACTTC. Translated, it gives CASSIWGDEQYF. The J gene is TRBJ2-7, the V gene TRBV19; the D gene is possibly TRBD2 (6 bases). Between the trimmed V and J ends, which lost 3 bases and 5 bases, there was a span of 8 bases. The CDR3 has 12 residues. The germline V gene has CDR1 LNHDA and CDR2 SQIVND (reference sequence).